This record looks at one TCR beta chain sequence and its context. Which antigen it targets is not known. Nothing much larger sits one base from this clone, and base qualities are not available. Healthy HIV-negative adults with no recently reported acute infections or vaccinations were included as donors. Every donor was a Caucasian adult residing in Nashville, Tennessee, USA. CD4+ T cells were enriched by magnetic negative selection, after which naive cells were positively selected on CD45RA and the negative fraction was taken as the memory subset. Blood was obtained by leukapheresis, after which PBMCs were separated by Ficoll-Histopaque density gradient centrifugation and cryopreserved in liquid nitrogen vapor phase. Analytical flow cytometry was used to check the purity and quantity of every magnetically sorted T cell population. Each sorted fraction had its genomic DNA isolated and then quantified by UV absorbance on a Nanodrop 2000c.

TCR CDR3 regions were amplified from genomic DNA by multiplex PCR using the deep immunoSEQ assay. Genomic DNA extracted from each cell subset was distributed evenly over all wells of several immunoSEQ 96-well plates, and each plate served as one replicate. For sorted subsets, 200 to 250 ng genomic DNA, equal to 30,000 to 35,000 T cell genomes, was loaded into each replicate PCR. Purified libraries were measured with a Qubit 3.0 fluorometer, size-checked on a Bioanalyzer 2100, and measured again with the KAPA Library Quantification kit. Each immunoSEQ 96-well plate was sequenced on its own single-read 150-cycle Illumina NextSeq 550 flow cell. The published analysis was carried out like this. Because the immunoSEQ output included only junctional sequences and no quality scores, the filtering could not be the same as the filtering used for full-length reads. To assign V/J genes and CDR3, sequences were annotated against IMGT germline references using PyIR, a Python wrapper for IgBLAST v1.9. Reads were removed for weak V/J assignments (E-value above 1e-6), missing CDR3, stop codons, out-of-frame junctions, or ambiguous translated residues. V3J clonotypes were defined as sequences sharing an identical inferred V gene, J gene, and CDR3 amino acid sequence. The percentage overlap between two repertoires was calculated by dividing the number of shared unique clonotypes by the size of the smaller repertoire. Three approaches were used to assess repertoire richness: RTK rarefaction, the Chao1 estimator, and Recon v2.1 estimates of unobserved clonotypes. Generation probabilities for all TCRbeta clonotypes obtained by the gDNA method from a few donors were computed using OLGA. This immuneACCESS table, as held by TCRdb, lists in-frame sequences with V and J called but not all clones. Of the missing ones, under half trace to an unresolved V gene in checked studies; the others have no known cause. V and J calls and clone size are as listed in that table; D and trimming were resolved from the DNA. For this sample the table gives a few million clones, of which more than 85% were detected only once. Together, the top ten hold 0.39% of the sample.

This specimen comes from a study of shared clonotypes between healthy human individuals (dated by TCRdb to about 2020). Background for the entire study: A couple of women and a few men aged 18 to 49 years were included in the cohort. For each donor, CD4 naive and CD4 memory were each run on three plates, CD8 naive on two plates, and CD8 memory on one plate. To estimate repertoire size and how much clonotypes are shared between individuals, the study performed deep sequencing of blood TCR repertoires from about five healthy adults. Libraries were prepared and TCR repertoires were sequenced by different laboratories using diverse techniques, in order to increase sequencing depth and limit assay-specific biases. Per donor, leukapheresis produced somewhere between about 0.94 and 9.5 billion PBMCs.

Per the germline V gene, SGHRS is the CDR1 and YFSETQ is the CDR2. Its CDR3 holds 16 amino acids, cysteine through phenylalanine. Only the CDR3 DNA stays, 48 bases, in frame from base 1. The V end gives up 4 bases and the J end 2 bases, leaving 8 bases in the junction not matched to a gene. Study-level results and caveats: The genetic and exposure-history diversity represented was limited by the small number of donors. Rarefaction of sorted-subset datasets indicated incomplete sequencing despite the large sequencing depth. Across four donors, around 5.4% of naive CD4, around 3.3% of naive CD8, 2.3% of memory CD4, and approximately 0.4% of memory CD8 clonotypes were shared. Sampling was limited to blood, and TCR repertoires in tissue likely differ from TCR repertoires in blood. Pairwise subsampling led to the expectation that sequencing depth would affect the degree of clonotype sharing among donors. Higher generation probabilities were observed for clonotypes shared by all four sorted-subset donors than for non-shared clonotypes. Naive subsets generally had larger estimated clonotype richness than memory subsets did.

This sequence uses TRBV5-1 and TRBJ2-1, and TRBD1 matches 8 of the central bases. Material: naive CD4+ T cells from PBMCs. Taken with the paper, the label for cell subset or site translates to: CD45RA+ positively selected. This TCR came from a man aged 18 to 30 in good health. Some clones in this sample may be carry-over from other donors' samples. The sequence in DNA is TGCGCCAGCAGCAAAGGACAGGGTAAAACCTACAATGAGCAGTTCTTC. It translates to CASSKGQGKTYNEQFF.